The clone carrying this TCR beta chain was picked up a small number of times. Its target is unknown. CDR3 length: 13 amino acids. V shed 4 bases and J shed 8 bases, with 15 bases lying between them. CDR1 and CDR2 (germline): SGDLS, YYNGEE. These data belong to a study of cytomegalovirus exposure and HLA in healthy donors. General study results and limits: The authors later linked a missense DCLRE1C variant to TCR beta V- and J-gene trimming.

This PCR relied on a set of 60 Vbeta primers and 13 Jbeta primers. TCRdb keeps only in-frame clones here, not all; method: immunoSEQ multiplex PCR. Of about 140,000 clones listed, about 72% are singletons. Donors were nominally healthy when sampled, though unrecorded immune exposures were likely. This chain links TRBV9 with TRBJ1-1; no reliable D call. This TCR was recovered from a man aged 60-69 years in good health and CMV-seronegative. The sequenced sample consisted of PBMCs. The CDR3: CASSTRPGWEAFF. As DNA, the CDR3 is TGTGCCAGCAGCACCCGCCCCGGTTGGGAAGCTTTCTTT.